What follows describes a single TCR beta chain. Generated by immunoSEQ multiplex PCR, the TCRdb table keeps only in-frame clones and is missing some. The sample has around 450,000 clones; 87% are singletons. This sample is drawn from a study of blood T cell repertoires in COVID-19. This CDR3 is built from 14 residues. Germline lookup yields CDR1 MNHEY and CDR2 SVGAGI. Trimming pared 6 bases from V and 4 bases from J, leaving 16 bases between. Input material: PBMCs or T cells enriched from blood (not recorded which). The receptor's source is a woman under 30 who had recovered from COVID-19. V is TRBV6-5 and J is TRBJ2-7; no definite D call. The CDR3 reads CASRRAGGGYEQYF. For the CDR3, the DNA is TGTGCCAGCAGGCGTGCAGGTGGTGGTTACGAGCAGTACTTC.